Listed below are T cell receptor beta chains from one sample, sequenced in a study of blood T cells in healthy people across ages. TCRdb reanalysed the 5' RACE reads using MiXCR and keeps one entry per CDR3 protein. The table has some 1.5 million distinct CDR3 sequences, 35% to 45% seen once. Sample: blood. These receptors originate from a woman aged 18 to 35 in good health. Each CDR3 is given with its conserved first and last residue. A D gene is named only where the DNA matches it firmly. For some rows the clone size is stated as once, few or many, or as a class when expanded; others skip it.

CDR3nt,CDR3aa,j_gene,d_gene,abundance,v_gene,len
TGCGCCAGCAGGGGAGGAGGTTCGACCTACGAGCAGTACTTC,CASRGGGSTYEQYF,TRBJ2-7,-,-,TRBV5-1,14
TGTGCCAGCAGCTACTCCAGCTATAACAATGAGCAGTTCTTC,CASSYSSYNNEQFF,TRBJ2-1,-,-,TRBV7-2,14
TGTGCCACCAGTGATTCTCTAGCGGGGGTTCACTACAATGAGCAGTTCTTC,CATSDSLAGVHYNEQFF,TRBJ2-1,TRBD2,-,TRBV24-1,17
TGTGCCAGCTCCTTTGGGGGGGTGGGAGATACGCAGTATTTT,CASSFGGVGDTQYF,TRBJ2-3,TRBD2,-,TRBV12-3/TRBV12-4,14
TGCGCCAGCAGCCGGGACAGGGCTGGATACAATGAGCAGTTCTTC,CASSRDRAGYNEQFF,TRBJ2-1,TRBD1,few,TRBV4-3,15
TGCAGTGCTAGCCCCCTCCGGGCCCCAGAAAAACTGTTTTTT,CSASPLRAPEKLFF,TRBJ1-4,-,few,TRBV20-1,14
TGTGCCAGCAGCCAAGATGGGGGACTAGGAGCTAATGAGCTGTTCTTC,CASSQDGGLGANELFF,TRBJ2-1,TRBD2,-,TRBV3-1,16
TGTGCCAGCAGCGTAGATGGGGGGGGCCTTGCAGATACGCAGTATTTT,CASSVDGGGLADTQYF,TRBJ2-3,-,-,TRBV9,16
TGCGCTAGTCGAACCGGGACAGGTAGCTCCTATGGCTACACCTTC,CASRTGTGSSYGYTF,TRBJ1-2,TRBD1,once,TRBV4-3,15
TGTGCCAGCGTTCTCCGGGACACCTATGGCTACACCTTC,CASVLRDTYGYTF,TRBJ1-2,-,-,TRBV2,13
TGTGCCATCAGGGGGACTAGCGGGACAGATACGCAGTATTTT,CAIRGTSGTDTQYF,TRBJ2-3,TRBD2,few,TRBV10-3,14
TGTGCCAGCAGCTTAGCGGTGAGGGATACGCAGTATTTT,CASSLAVRDTQYF,TRBJ2-3,-,-,TRBV7-2,13
TGTGCCACCAGCAGAGATGCCCTTTGGGAGCAGTTCTTC,CATSRDALWEQFF,TRBJ2-1,-,few,TRBV15,13
TGCAGTGCGGAGGGACAGGGGGACTATGGCTACACCTTC,CSAEGQGDYGYTF,TRBJ1-2,TRBD1,-,TRBV20-1,13
TGTGCCACCAGGCCTAGAGGGGCCGGGGAGCAGTTCTTC,CATRPRGAGEQFF,TRBJ2-1,-,few,TRBV24-1,13
TGTGCCAGCAGCTTAGTTAACTCAGGGGTCCCTGAAGCTTTCTTT,CASSLVNSGVPEAFF,TRBJ1-1,-,-,TRBV7-9,15
TGCGCCAGCAGCCAAGAGAGGACCGTTAACTATGGCTACACCTTC,CASSQERTVNYGYTF,TRBJ1-2,-,few,TRBV4-3,15
TGTGCCAGCGGAGGCCTTTCTGATCAGCCCCAGCATTTT,CASGGLSDQPQHF,TRBJ1-5,-,-,TRBV9,13
TGTGCCAGCAGACAGGGGGTTTTGGGAAACACCATATATTTT,CASRQGVLGNTIYF,TRBJ1-3,TRBD1,-,TRBV28,14
TGTGCCAGCAGCTTAGGGACAATTGGGTCCAAAAACATTCAGTACTTC,CASSLGTIGSKNIQYF,TRBJ2-4,-,-,TRBV7-3,16
TGTGCCAGCAGTGCGGCAGCCTACAATGAGCAGTACTTC,CASSAAAYNEQYF,TRBJ2-5,-,-,TRBV27,13
TGTGCCAGCAGTTTCTCCAGGGTCGGCGGCACGGAAGCTTTCTTT,CASSFSRVGGTEAFF,TRBJ1-1,-,-,TRBV27,15
TGTGCCAGCAGCCAGGCGGGGGGGGCTCTAGCCCCCTACGAGCAGTACTTC,CASSQAGGALAPYEQYF,TRBJ2-7,TRBD2,-,TRBV7-2,17
TGTGCCAGCAGCTTCTCAGGGGGCGCCGATACGCAGTATTTT,CASSFSGGADTQYF,TRBJ2-3,TRBD1,many,TRBV7-9,14
TGTGCCAGCGGACGCACAAGCAGCTATGGCTACACCTTC,CASGRTSSYGYTF,TRBJ1-2,-,few,TRBV27,13